The rows below give T cell receptor beta chains drawn from one sample of a study of cytomegalovirus exposure and HLA in healthy donors. Sequencing used immunoSEQ multiplex PCR; TCRdb keeps in-frame clones, though not all of them. This table has around 90,000 clones, 84% appearing once. Sequencing was done on a sample of PBMCs. Receptors were obtained from a woman aged 18-29 years in good health and CMV-seropositive. The CDR3 runs from the conserved cysteine through the conserved F or W. Each record gives: CDR3 protein, V gene, J gene, CDR3 length.

CDR3aa: CASSLAEGYGYTF
v_gene: TRBV7-9
j_gene: TRBJ1-2
len: 13

CDR3aa: CASSPDRAGEQYF
v_gene: TRBV18
j_gene: TRBJ2-7
len: 13

CDR3aa: CASSVAGGFPMNTEAFF
v_gene: TRBV9
j_gene: TRBJ1-1
len: 17

CDR3aa: CASSLRGTEAFF
v_gene: TRBV11-3
j_gene: TRBJ1-1
len: 12

CDR3aa: CAIQGTGETQYF
v_gene: TRBV10-3
j_gene: TRBJ2-5
len: 12

CDR3aa: CATSTPSGDTDTQYF
v_gene: TRBV15
j_gene: TRBJ2-3
len: 15

CDR3aa: CASSPLSYSSYNEQFF
v_gene: TRBV7-3
j_gene: TRBJ2-1
len: 16

CDR3aa: CASSQYGAGGGTGELFF
v_gene: TRBV4-3
j_gene: TRBJ2-2
len: 17

CDR3aa: CASSSNPGMNTGELFF
v_gene: TRBV7-3
j_gene: TRBJ2-2
len: 16

CDR3aa: CASSSISGTVHNEQFF
v_gene: TRBV27
j_gene: TRBJ2-1
len: 16

CDR3aa: CASSYGGTGTEAFF
v_gene: TRBV6-5
j_gene: TRBJ1-1
len: 14

CDR3aa: CASSSGHTATNEKLFF
v_gene: TRBV5-1
j_gene: TRBJ1-4
len: 16

CDR3aa: CAWSRRDRGNIQYF
v_gene: TRBV30
j_gene: TRBJ2-4
len: 14

CDR3aa: CASSQNGLAGGIRDTQYF
v_gene: TRBV13
j_gene: TRBJ2-3
len: 18

CDR3aa: CASSQDPSTNEKLFF
v_gene: TRBV4-3
j_gene: TRBJ1-4
len: 15

CDR3aa: CASSLEKRGRAKNIQYF
v_gene: TRBV5-6
j_gene: TRBJ2-4
len: 17

CDR3aa: CASSHGTSGYEQYF
v_gene: TRBV11-2
j_gene: TRBJ2-7
len: 14

CDR3aa: CASSSLYGELFF
v_gene: TRBV9
j_gene: TRBJ2-2
len: 12

CDR3aa: CASSPNRVIGVEQYF
v_gene: TRBV5-6
j_gene: TRBJ2-7
len: 15

CDR3aa: CASSQYGGADYSNQPQHF
v_gene: TRBV4-3
j_gene: TRBJ1-5
len: 18

CDR3aa: CASSSPGTGVNEQFF
v_gene: TRBV28
j_gene: TRBJ2-1
len: 15

CDR3aa: CASRDSGGYNEQFF
v_gene: TRBV19
j_gene: TRBJ2-1
len: 14

CDR3aa: CASSSGGLLRGYEQYF
v_gene: TRBV7-8
j_gene: TRBJ2-7
len: 16

CDR3aa: CASSETGGPGVSPLHF
v_gene: TRBV2
j_gene: TRBJ1-6
len: 16

CDR3aa: CAWSVRGKSSYNEQFF
v_gene: TRBV30
j_gene: TRBJ2-1
len: 16

CDR3aa: CASSSTGDYGYTF
v_gene: TRBV5-1
j_gene: TRBJ1-2
len: 13

CDR3aa: CASSIFGQGARGEQYF
v_gene: TRBV19
j_gene: TRBJ2-7
len: 16

CDR3aa: CASSSRREQETQYF
v_gene: TRBV11-2
j_gene: TRBJ2-5
len: 14

CDR3aa: CAISVQGGDNEQFF
v_gene: TRBV10-3
j_gene: TRBJ2-1
len: 14

CDR3aa: CASSVDKSLYSPLHF
v_gene: TRBV19
j_gene: TRBJ1-6
len: 15

CDR3aa: CSVEESDRQETQYF
v_gene: TRBV29-1
j_gene: TRBJ2-5
len: 14

CDR3aa: CASSHMTSGGAYTGELFF
v_gene: TRBV5-6
j_gene: TRBJ2-2
len: 18

CDR3aa: CASSLGDRGYGYTF
v_gene: TRBV28
j_gene: TRBJ1-2
len: 14

CDR3aa: CASSASERATQYF
v_gene: TRBV5-4
j_gene: TRBJ2-5
len: 13

CDR3aa: CAWRLGTSGVYNEQFF
v_gene: TRBV30
j_gene: TRBJ2-1
len: 16

CDR3aa: CASSFPGTGDNQPQHF
v_gene: TRBV28
j_gene: TRBJ1-5
len: 16

CDR3aa: CASSFGQGAIYGYTF
v_gene: TRBV7-8
j_gene: TRBJ1-2
len: 15

CDR3aa: CASSSSVSRDNSPLHF
v_gene: TRBV7-2
j_gene: TRBJ1-6
len: 16

CDR3aa: CASSMFYDRWGTDTQYF
v_gene: TRBV5-1
j_gene: TRBJ2-3
len: 17

CDR3aa: CASSSGTAYYEQYF
v_gene: TRBV5-1
j_gene: TRBJ2-7
len: 14

CDR3aa: CASSPILQGMNTEAFF
v_gene: TRBV5-8
j_gene: TRBJ1-1
len: 16

CDR3aa: CASSTQEETQYF
v_gene: TRBV5-1
j_gene: TRBJ2-5
len: 12

CDR3aa: CASSQDWGRVSNQPQHF
v_gene: TRBV4-1
j_gene: TRBJ1-5
len: 17

CDR3aa: CASRRGEMNTEAFF
v_gene: TRBV9
j_gene: TRBJ1-1
len: 14

CDR3aa: CASSQGTGGNQPQHF
v_gene: TRBV4-3
j_gene: TRBJ1-5
len: 15

CDR3aa: CASSQGTGNRDGYTF
v_gene: TRBV18
j_gene: TRBJ1-2
len: 15

CDR3aa: CASSYPGQGSGEQYF
v_gene: TRBV6-6
j_gene: TRBJ2-7
len: 15

CDR3aa: CASSEWSQELEQYF
v_gene: TRBV2
j_gene: TRBJ2-7
len: 14

CDR3aa: CAMRGGNTGELFF
v_gene: TRBV5-6
j_gene: TRBJ2-2
len: 13

CDR3aa: CASSPRHPRDGYTF
v_gene: TRBV7-8
j_gene: TRBJ1-2
len: 14

CDR3aa: CAIGRTSTDTQYF
v_gene: TRBV21-1
j_gene: TRBJ2-3
len: 13

CDR3aa: CASSGQGNSPLHF
v_gene: TRBV25-1
j_gene: TRBJ1-6
len: 13

CDR3aa: CASSKGLAGGMGGTDTQYF
v_gene: TRBV5-1
j_gene: TRBJ2-3
len: 19

CDR3aa: CASSARRGGNEKLFF
v_gene: TRBV5-1
j_gene: TRBJ1-4
len: 15

CDR3aa: CASSPSGASGGEQFF
v_gene: TRBV9
j_gene: TRBJ2-1
len: 15

CDR3aa: CASSLGFLGHLTNNEQFF
v_gene: TRBV11-2
j_gene: TRBJ2-1
len: 18

CDR3aa: CASSLSRGKGEAFF
v_gene: TRBV11-2
j_gene: TRBJ1-1
len: 14

CDR3aa: CASSTPGTGLYEQYF
v_gene: TRBV7-9
j_gene: TRBJ2-7
len: 15

CDR3aa: CASTELADQETQYF
v_gene: TRBV9
j_gene: TRBJ2-5
len: 14